This T cell receptor beta chain was captured by sequencing in a study of shared clonotypes between healthy human individuals. The wider study: Donors consisted of a couple of women and a few men between 18 and 49. Notes on the study in general: A reduction in generation probabilities was seen for non-shared clonotypes relative to those shared by all four donors.

Comment on this clone: Its matching antigen is unknown.

The material for each subset, its genomic DNA, was split evenly across several immunoSEQ plates. Measured with immunoSEQ multiplex PCR; TCRdb has only the in-frame clones, and not every one. Counted here are 2 million to 2.5 million clones, around 96% occurring once; the ten biggest clones make up about 1.1%. The CDR3 totals 15 residues. The germline V gene encodes CDR1 MNHEY and CDR2 SMNVEV (reference sequence). V lost 1 base to trimming and J lost 5 bases; unmatched junction nucleotides: 7. CD45RO-negative CD8 cells positively selected for CCR7 made up the naive population, which excluded terminally differentiated effector memory CD45RA+ cells. Donors, without exception, were Caucasian adults residing in Nashville, Tennessee.

This TCR was recovered from a young man in good health. Sequencing was done on a sample of naive CD8+ T cells sorted from blood. The chain employs TRBV27 and TRBJ2-5, with TRBD2 matching 7 bases. The CDR3 protein is CASSLWGGDGETQYF. In nucleotides, the CDR3 is TGTGCCAGCAGTTTATGGGGGGGGGATGGGGAGACCCAGTACTTC.